What follows are 10 T cell receptor beta chains derived from one specimen sequenced in a study of CD8 T cells in Susac syndrome. Random hexamers were used to reverse transcribe roughly 0.45 to 1 ug of RNA. TCRdb recomputed calls from the immunoSEQ multiplex PCR reads with MiXCR, one row per CDR3 protein. In the table there are 200,000 to 300,000 distinct CDR3 sequences, roughly 95% of which are singletons. The material sequenced was CD4+ T cells from PBMCs. The receptor set was obtained from a human donor with multiple sclerosis.

Only one count was recorded for this clonotype. The chain recombines TRBV4-1 with TRBJ1-1, with 8 bases lining up with TRBD1. V dropped 4 bases and J dropped 4; count of bases not matched to a gene: 5. Per germline, CDR1 MGHRA and CDR2 YSYEKL. The CDR3 totals 14 residues. CDR3 DNA: TGCGCCAGCAGCCCCGGACAGGGAATCACTGAAGCTTTCTTT. The encoded protein is CASSPGQGITEAFF.

The V call is TRBV15, the J call TRBJ1-1; D is uncertain. The CDR3 is 16 residues long. Germline CDR1 and CDR2: LNHNV and YYDKDF (reference sequence). Trimming removed 0 bases at V and 0 bases at J, with 11 bases between. The CDR3 region has the DNA TGTGCCACCAGCAGAGATGGGCGACCCATGAACACTGAAGCTTTCTTT. Translating it yields CATSRDGRPMNTEAFF.

The J gene is TRBJ1-2, the V gene TRBV9, with 8 bases identical to TRBD1. CDR3 length equals 15 residues. V shed 3 bases and J 7 bases; nucleotides not matched to a gene: 11. Germline V gene lookup returns CDR1 SGDLS and CDR2 YYNGEE. The CDR3 loop reads CASSAGDRSPGGYTF. CDR3 sequence (DNA): TGTGCCAGCAGCGCTGGGGACAGGAGTCCCGGTGGCTACACCTTC.

This clonotype was seen a few times. CDR3: CASSQLAGGPGETQYF. The CDR3 DNA follows: TGTGCCAGCAGCCAACTAGCGGGAGGGCCGGGAGAGACCCAGTACTTC. This chain links TRBV2 with TRBJ2-5; 13 nucleotides align to TRBD2. Trimming cost V 6 bases and J 4 bases; bases outside gene matches: 8. Germline CDR1 reads SNHLY; CDR2 reads FYNNEI. This CDR3 has 16 amino acids.

The chain joins TRBV6-6 to TRBJ2-2; D is unresolved. Germline lookup yields CDR1 MNHNY and CDR2 SVGAGI (reference sequence). This CDR3 has 14 amino acids. Deletions cut 6 bases from V and 2 bases from J, with 10 bases between. The CDR3 loop is CASRGRLNTGELFF. DNA for the CDR3: TGTGCCAGCAGGGGCAGGCTCAACACCGGGGAGCTGTTTTTT.

The gene calls are TRBV9 and TRBJ2-1; 8 positions match TRBD2. Germline V lookup: CDR1 SGDLS, CDR2 YYNGEE. Trimming at V came to 0 bases and at J to 4 bases, leaving 6 bases not matched to a gene. The CDR3 runs 16 residues. The CDR3 region has the DNA TGTGCCAGCAGCGTAGCGGGACTAGTATCGTACAATGAGCAGTTCTTC. It codes for CASSVAGLVSYNEQFF.

The chain links TRBV5-1 to TRBJ1-6; TRBD1 might be the D (6 bases). Germline CDR1 reads SGHRS; CDR2 reads YFSETQ. V lost 2 bases and J 9 bases, leaving 21 bases between the germline ends. This CDR3 region has 17 residues. CDR3 coding DNA: TGCGCCAGCAGCTTAACCGGGGGCACAGGCGCCGGTTCACCCCTCCACTTT. Its protein product is CASSLTGGTGAGSPLHF.

The V gene is TRBV7-9, the J gene TRBJ2-5; a possible D gene is TRBD1 (5 bases). Germline CDR1 is SEHNR and CDR2 is FQNEAQ (reference sequence). CDR3 length: 14 amino acids. V lost 6 bases and J lost 4, with 15 bases in between. CDR3 residues: CASRGRVPPETQYF. CDR3 nucleotides: TGTGCCAGCAGGGGCAGGGTCCCCCCAGAGACCCAGTACTTC.

The chain couples TRBV30 to TRBJ1-1; TRBD1 aligns across 7 bases. With 8 bases clipped from V and 0 bases from J, the junction kept 6 bases outside the gene matches. The CDR3 is 13 amino acids. Germline CDR1 reads GTSNPN; CDR2 reads SVGIG (reference sequence). CDR3 bases: TGTGCCGGGAACAGGGGTTTGAACACTGAAGCTTTCTTT. It is translated as CAGNRGLNTEAFF.

The rearrangement links TRBV6-5 to TRBJ2-5, with D unclear. CDR3 size: 14 residues. The germline gives CDR1 MNHEY, CDR2 SVGAGI. V dropped 0 bases and J dropped 0 bases, with 5 bases sitting between them. In nucleotides, the CDR3 is TGTGCCAGCAGTTACTCCAGGAACCAAGAGACCCAGTACTTC. Amino acid sequence: CASSYSRNQETQYF.